These T cell receptor beta chains were read from a single sample in a study of cytomegalovirus exposure and HLA in healthy donors. Clones were sequenced by immunoSEQ multiplex PCR, and TCRdb holds only the in-frame ones, with some missing. Found here are 150,000 to 200,000 clones, roughly 13% of them singletons; the top ten hold 7.5% to 10%. Specimen: PBMCs. The receptors come from a man aged 45 to 65 in good health and CMV-seropositive. CDR3s include the opening cysteine and the closing phenylalanine or tryptophan. A D gene is named only where the DNA matches it firmly. Size tells how often a clone was seen (once, few, many) or the class of an expanded clone, and some rows leave it out.

TRBJ2-5,few,.,TRBV2,CASEVGGSQETQYF,TGTGCCAGCGAGGTAGGGGGAAGTCAAGAGACCCAGTACTTC
TRBJ2-1,once,.,TRBV7-2,CASSLAGLNEQFF,TGTGCCAGCAGCTTAGCGGGGCTTAATGAGCAGTTCTTC
TRBJ1-1,few,.,TRBV7-6,CASSLAQGVTEAFF,TGTGCCAGCAGCTTAGCGCAGGGCGTGACTGAAGCTTTCTTT
TRBJ1-2,.,TRBD1,TRBV28,CASSFAQGARGYTF,TGTGCCAGCAGTTTTGCCCAGGGGGCGCGGGGCTACACCTTC
TRBJ1-2,.,.,TRBV7-2,CASSLKGDYGYTF,TGTGCCAGCAGTTTAAAGGGGGACTATGGCTACACCTTC
TRBJ1-6,.,.,TRBV4-3,CASSQDWRTHSPLHF,TGCGCCAGCAGCCAAGATTGGAGGACTCATTCACCCCTCCACTTT
TRBJ1-2,.,TRBD1,TRBV9,CASSPQYEGAGGYTF,TGTGCCAGCAGCCCCCAATACGAGGGGGCCGGTGGCTACACCTTC
TRBJ1-5,few,.,TRBV6-6,CASSYSGPSNQPQHF,TGTGCCAGCAGTTACTCGGGCCCTAGCAATCAGCCCCAGCATTTT
TRBJ2-5,.,.,TRBV11-3,CASSLFRGSETQYF,TGTGCCAGCAGCTTGTTCAGGGGTAGTGAGACCCAGTACTTC
TRBJ2-3,.,TRBD1,TRBV6-5,CASSDMTGSTDTQYF,TGTGCCAGCAGCGACATGACAGGGAGCACAGATACGCAGTATTTT
TRBJ1-2,few,.,TRBV7-3,CASSLTLTVLHYGYTF,TGTGCCAGCAGCTTAACGTTAACGGTTCTCCACTATGGCTACACCTTC
TRBJ1-3,few,.,TRBV6-5,CASSSSGVFSGNTIYF,TGTGCCAGCAGTTCGTCAGGGGTATTTTCTGGAAACACCATATATTTT
TRBJ2-3,.,TRBD1,TRBV29-1,CSGGQGLSSTDTQYF,TGCAGCGGAGGACAGGGGCTCTCTAGCACAGATACGCAGTATTTT
TRBJ1-1,few,.,TRBV6-5,CASSYLTPGGTEAFF,TGTGCCAGCAGTTACTTAACGCCGGGGGGAACTGAAGCTTTCTTT
TRBJ1-5,few,TRBD1,TRBV6-5,CASSTDRGTQPQHF,TGTGCCAGCAGTACCGACAGGGGGACTCAGCCCCAGCATTTT
TRBJ1-2,few,TRBD1,TRBV5-1,CASSFQGGTNYGYTF,TGCGCCAGCAGCTTTCAGGGGGGAACTAACTATGGCTACACCTTC
TRBJ2-3,.,TRBD2,TRBV11-2,CASSLLTSGGGGTDTQYF,TGTGCCAGCAGCCTTCTGACTAGCGGGGGGGGAGGGACAGATACGCAGTATTTT
TRBJ2-1,.,.,TRBV11-3,CASIPSGGLVSNNEQFF,TGTGCCAGCATCCCATCAGGGGGACTAGTAAGCAACAATGAGCAGTTCTTC
TRBJ2-7,few,.,TRBV7-2,CASSLGGLIREQYF,TGTGCCAGCAGCTTAGGGGGGCTGATCCGCGAGCAGTACTTC
TRBJ1-2,.,.,TRBV29-1,CSVGPSSYYGYTF,TGCAGCGTTGGGCCGTCATCATACTATGGCTACACCTTC
TRBJ2-2,once,TRBD1,TRBV7-2,CASSLGQGVGELFF,TGTGCCAGCAGCTTGGGACAGGGTGTCGGGGAGCTGTTTTTT
TRBJ1-3,few,.,TRBV9,CASSSRQRQSGNTIYF,TGTGCCAGCAGCTCCCGGCAAAGACAGTCGGGAAACACCATATATTTT
TRBJ1-2,.,.,TRBV6-1,CASSETVANYGYTF,TGTGCCAGCAGTGAAACGGTAGCTAACTATGGCTACACCTTC
TRBJ1-2,few,.,TRBV15,CATSESEGYGYTF,TGTGCCACCAGCGAGTCGGAGGGCTATGGCTACACCTTC
TRBJ1-2,few,.,TRBV20-1,CSAREGAGYTF,TGCAGTGCTAGAGAAGGGGCTGGCTACACCTTC
TRBJ2-6,.,.,TRBV28,CASSYDFSGANVLTF,TGTGCCAGCAGCTATGACTTCTCTGGGGCCAACGTCCTGACTTTC
TRBJ2-5,few,.,TRBV10-2,CASRTRGPQETQYF,TGCGCCAGCAGGACTAGGGGTCCCCAAGAGACCCAGTACTTC
TRBJ2-1,few,TRBD1,TRBV9,CASSGGQGAFNEQFF,TGTGCCAGCAGCGGGGGACAGGGGGCTTTCAATGAGCAGTTCTTC
TRBJ2-1,.,.,TRBV14,CASSQRTTGPNEQFF,TGTGCCAGCAGCCAGCGAACCACAGGGCCCAATGAGCAGTTCTTC
TRBJ2-3,few,TRBD2,TRBV6-5,CASSYTSGARDTQYF,TGTGCCAGCAGTTACACTAGCGGGGCGAGAGATACGCAGTATTTT
TRBJ1-1,few,TRBD1,TRBV7-2,CASSMTGVNTEAFF,TGTGCCAGCAGCATGACAGGGGTGAACACTGAAGCTTTCTTT
TRBJ1-2,.,.,TRBV5-4,CASSQDSVNYGYTF,TGTGCCAGCAGCCAGGACAGTGTAAACTATGGCTACACCTTC
TRBJ1-3,few,.,TRBV27,CASSSLASGNTIYF,TGTGCCAGCAGTTCCCTAGCCTCTGGAAACACCATATATTTT
TRBJ2-5,.,TRBD2,TRBV7-2,CASSLGPPAGGQGAQYF,TGTGCCAGCAGCTTAGGGCCCCCGGCGGGGGGGCAGGGGGCCCAGTACTTC
TRBJ2-1,few,TRBD2,TRBV11-3,CASSSRLAGAYNEQFF,TGTGCCAGCAGCTCCCGACTAGCGGGGGCCTACAATGAGCAGTTCTTC
TRBJ1-5,few,.,TRBV6-1,CASSGRGGDQPQHF,TGTGCCAGCAGTGGTCGTGGGGGGGATCAGCCCCAGCATTTT
TRBJ2-3,few,TRBD2,TRBV19,CASSTQRGASAPYF,TGTGCCAGTAGTACCCAGCGGGGGGCCTCTGCCCCGTATTTT
TRBJ1-2,.,.,TRBV28,CASSPGGQDYGYTF,TGTGCCAGCAGTCCGGGGGGCCAGGACTATGGCTACACCTTC
TRBJ2-5,few,.,TRBV5-1,CASSSGSEETQYF,TGCGCCAGCTCCTCTGGTAGCGAAGAGACCCAGTACTTC
TRBJ2-1,few,TRBD1,TRBV7-8,CASSARTGTLFDEQFF,TGTGCCAGCAGCGCCCGGACAGGGACGCTTTTCGATGAGCAGTTCTTC
TRBJ2-7,few,TRBD1,TRBV4-1,CASSQAGTGAYEQYF,TGCGCCAGCAGCCAGGCCGGGACAGGGGCCTACGAGCAGTACTTC
TRBJ1-5,.,.,TRBV15,CATSRDRGRQPQHF,TGTGCCACCAGCAGAGATCGTGGGAGACAGCCCCAGCATTTT
TRBJ1-6,few,.,TRBV18,CASSPTGPHSPLHF,TGTGCCAGCTCACCTACAGGGCCCCATTCACCCCTCCACTTT
TRBJ1-4,few,TRBD1,TRBV2,CASRVYRGTNEKLFF,TGTGCCAGCAGGGTCTACAGGGGTACTAATGAAAAACTGTTTTTT
TRBJ2-2,few,.,TRBV5-1,CASSLVYTGELFF,TGCGCCAGCAGCTTGGTATACACCGGGGAGCTGTTTTTT
TRBJ1-2,.,TRBD1,TRBV28,CASTQTGEYGYTF,TGTGCCAGCACGCAGACAGGGGAGTATGGCTACACCTTC
TRBJ1-2,few,.,TRBV7-2,CASSLVGTQGQGGYTF,TGTGCCAGCAGCTTAGTGGGTACACAGGGCCAAGGGGGCTACACCTTC
TRBJ1-5,.,.,TRBV19,CASSNSRGSSNQPQHF,TGTGCCAGTAGTAATTCGAGGGGGTCTAGCAATCAGCCCCAGCATTTT
TRBJ1-1,.,.,TRBV10-2,CASSEFNTKNTEAFF,TGCGCCAGCAGTGAGTTTAATACTAAGAACACTGAAGCTTTCTTT
TRBJ1-4,.,.,TRBV4-3,CASSHFRGTNEKLFF,TGCGCCAGCAGCCACTTCAGGGGAACTAATGAAAAACTGTTTTTT
TRBJ2-3,.,.,TRBV10-1,CASSGQLSTDTQYF,TGCGCCAGCAGTGGACAGTTAAGCACAGATACGCAGTATTTT
TRBJ1-2,.,TRBD1,TRBV4-1,CASSQEATGVFYGYTF,TGCGCCAGCAGCCAAGAGGCGACAGGGGTCTTCTATGGCTACACCTTC